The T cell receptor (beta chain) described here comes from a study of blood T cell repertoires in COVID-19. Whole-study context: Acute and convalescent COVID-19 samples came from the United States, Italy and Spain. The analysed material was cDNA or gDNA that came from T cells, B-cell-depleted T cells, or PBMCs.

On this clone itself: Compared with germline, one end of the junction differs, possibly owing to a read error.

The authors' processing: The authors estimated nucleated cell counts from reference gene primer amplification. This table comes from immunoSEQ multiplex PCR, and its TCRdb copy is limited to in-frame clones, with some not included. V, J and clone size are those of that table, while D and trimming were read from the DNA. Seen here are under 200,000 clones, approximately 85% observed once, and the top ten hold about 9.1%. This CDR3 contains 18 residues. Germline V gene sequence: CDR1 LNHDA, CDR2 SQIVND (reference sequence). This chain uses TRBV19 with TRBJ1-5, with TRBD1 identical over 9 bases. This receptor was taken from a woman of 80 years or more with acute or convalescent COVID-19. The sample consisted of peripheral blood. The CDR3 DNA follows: TGTGCCAGTAGTTTAAGACAGGGGGGGTTACGATTCAATCAACCCCAGCATTTT. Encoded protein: CASSLRQGGLRFNQPQHF.